The 12 T cell receptor beta chains in this list originate from one sample, sequenced in a study of immune characterization of retroperitoneal liposarcoma. MiXCR, run by TCRdb on the PCR reads, gives a single entry per CDR3 protein. The table has about 6,600 distinct CDR3 sequences, under 30% seen once. The specimen sequenced was tumor tissue. The receptors stem from a female donor with retroperitoneal liposarcoma.

This chain joins TRBV7-4 and TRBJ1-1; 8 nucleotides agree with TRBD1. Germline V gene lookup returns CDR1 SGHVT and CDR2 SQSDAQ. The CDR3 extends over 13 amino acids. V shed 4 bases and J 10 bases; nucleotides not matched to a gene: 8. The CDR3 nucleotides are TGTGCCAGCAGCTCTCAGGGGGCGAGTGCAGCTTTCTTT. It is translated as CASSSQGASAAFF. Full variable domain (missing parts from reference TRBV7-4 and TRBJ1-1): GAGVSQSPRYKVAKRGRDVALRCDSISGHVTLYWYRQTLGQGSEVLTYSQSDAQRDKSGRPSGRFSAERPERSVSTLKIQRTEQGDSAVYLCASSSQGASAAFFGQGTRLTVV.

Here the CDR3 reads CASRSTGKVVEQYF. The CDR3 DNA sequence: TGTGCCAGCAGGTCCACCGGGAAGGTAGTCGAGCAGTACTTC. This chain links TRBV27 with TRBJ2-5; perhaps TRBD2 as D (5 bases). The J call could be wrong; TRBJ2-7 is a better fit for the DNA end. CDR1 is MNHEY and CDR2 is SMNVEV in the germline V gene (reference sequence). The CDR3 covers 14 residues.

V gene TRBV5-3 combines with J gene TRBJ2-1; D may correspond to TRBD1 or TRBD2 (5 bases each). TRBV5-3 is an ORF; its function is uncertain. The length of the CDR3 is 16 residues. The V end lost 0 bases, the J end lost 8 bases, and 18 bases lay between the germline ends. CDR3 loop: CARSLAPGPTFDEQFF. The CDR3 DNA reads as TGTGCCAGAAGCTTGGCCCCGGGACCCACTTTCGATGAGCAGTTCTTC.

This clonotype is medium-sized (0.01 to 0.1%) in the sample. The chain recombines TRBV10-3 with TRBJ2-1; tentatively, D is TRBD1 or TRBD2 (5 bases each). The DNA end favors TRBJ2-7, so the J call may be wrong. This CDR3 has 12 amino acids. Germline V CDR1 and CDR2: ENHRY, SYGVKD. The CDR3 DNA is TGTGCCATCAGTGACGAGGGACGCGAGCAGTACTTC. Its protein product is CAISDEGREQYF.

This chain joins TRBV6-2 or TRBV6-3 and TRBJ1-1, with D perhaps matching TRBD1 (6 bases). Looked up from germline, CDR1 is MNHEY and CDR2 is SVGEGT. This CDR3 region has 15 residues. The V end lost 4 bases, the J end lost 7 bases, and 19 bases lay between the germline ends. CDR3 bases: TGTGCCAGCAGTTTTTACCCCGGCAGGGGACTTGAAGCTTTCTTT. Translating gives CASSFYPGRGLEAFF.

This clonotype has ten or more counts. This chain uses TRBV7-6 with TRBJ2-1; 13 bases align to TRBD2. The CDR3 length is 15 residues. Germline trimming cut 3 bases from V and 6 bases from J; bases unmatched to any gene: 2. Germline V gene data show CDR1 as SGHVS and CDR2 as FNYEAQ. The CDR3 region has the DNA TGTGCCAGCAGCTTGGGACTAGCGGGGATCAATGAGCAGTTCTTC. It specifies CASSLGLAGINEQFF. Looking up the rest from reference TRBV7-6 and TRBJ2-1 gives the full variable domain: GAGVSQSPRYKVTKRGQDVALRCDPISGHVSLYWYRQALGQGPEFLTYFNYEAQQDKSGLPNDRFSAERPEGSISTLTIQRTEQRDSAMYRCASSLGLAGINEQFFGPGTRLTVL.

The V gene is TRBV6-1, the J gene TRBJ2-1, with 8 bases matching TRBD2. The end of the DNA is better explained by TRBJ2-5, so the J call may be wrong. This CDR3 spans 14 amino acids. CDR1 and CDR2 from the germline V gene are MNHNS and SASEGT. The CDR3 bases are TGTGCCAGCAGTGAGGGACTAGGGGGAGAGACCCAGTACTTC. Amino acids: CASSEGLGGETQYF.

This sequence joins TRBV27 and TRBJ1-4; 9 nucleotides agree with TRBD1. The germline V gene has CDR1 MNHEY and CDR2 SMNVEV (reference sequence). The trim removed 6 bases at V and 8 bases at J, leaving 7 bases unmatched. The length of the CDR3 is 14 residues. For the CDR3, the DNA is TGTGCCAGCAGGTCCGGGACAGGGCTCGAAAAACTGTTTTTT. It is translated as CASRSGTGLEKLFF.

This clonotype was seen repeatedly, ten times or more. The chain is built from TRBV7-3 and TRBJ2-2; 8 nucleotides line up with TRBD2. This CDR3 is 15 amino acids long. V gave up 1 base and J gave up 7 bases; unmatched junction bases: 5. Germline-derived CDR1 and CDR2 are SGHTA and FQGTGA. CDR3 coding DNA: TGTGCCAGCAGCTTAAGCGGGAGGTCGGGCGGGGAGCTGTTTTTT. As protein: CASSLSGRSGGELFF.

Regarding this clonotype: This could be a read error, since a much larger clone is one nucleotide away. The CDR3 does not close with the conserved phenylalanine or tryptophan, likely indicating a read error. The CDR3 DNA reads as TGTGCCAGCAGTGAAGCAGAGACCCAGTACTGC. Protein: CASSEAETQYC. This chain links TRBV6-1 with TRBJ2-1; D remains ambiguous. Matching the DNA end better, TRBJ2-5 makes the J call doubtful. CDR1 is MNHNS and CDR2 is SASEGT in the germline V gene. The CDR3 runs to 11 residues.

This clonotype was detected ten times or more. This chain connects TRBV11-1 to TRBJ2-3; D unresolved. Trimming shortened V by 1 base and J by 9 bases, and 8 bases separated the two germline ends. The CDR3 length is 12 residues. Germline V lookup: CDR1 SGHAT, CDR2 FQDESV (reference sequence). The CDR3 reads CASSLVGRTQYF. CDR3 DNA: TGTGCCAGCAGCTTAGTCGGCAGGACGCAGTATTTT.

Note on this clonotype: A much more abundant neighbour one base away suggests this may be a read error. CDR3 coding DNA: TGTGCCAGCAGCGTAGGCGGCGTAACCTACGAGCAGTTCTTC. It yields the protein CASSVGGVTYEQFF. The chain carries TRBV7-2 and TRBJ2-1; D unresolved. V lost 5 bases and J lost 10, with 18 bases in between. This CDR3 is 14 amino acids long. CDR1 and CDR2 from the germline V gene are SGHTA and FQGNSA.